The next 17 T cell receptor beta chains were all read from a single sample in a study of naive and memory T cell subsets. The beta constant-region primer was an equimolar mix of two oligonucleotides covering TRBC1 and TRBC2. Nested alpha and beta constant-region primers with the SP2 primer drove four PCR rounds on ligated cDNA. TCRdb redid the calling of the UMI-ligation and nested PCR reads with MiXCR, one entry per CDR3 protein. The top ten hold about 1% of the sample, which has roughly 130,000 distinct CDR3 sequences, about 36% seen once. Sequenced input: central memory CD4+ T cells from blood. Source of these receptors: a human donor in good health.

This chain connects TRBV7-9 to TRBJ1-2; D is unresolved. V lost 5 bases and J 2 bases, leaving 9 bases between the germline ends. The CDR3 contains 13 residues. The germline gives CDR1 SEHNR, CDR2 FQNEAQ (reference sequence). CDR3: CASSPDKNYGYTF. Here the CDR3 DNA reads TGTGCCAGCAGCCCAGACAAGAACTATGGCTACACCTTC. The whole variable domain, remainder taken from reference TRBV7-9 and TRBJ1-2, is DTGVSQNPRHKITKRGQNVTFRCDPISEHNRLYWYRQTLGQGPEFLTYFQNEAQLEKSRLLSDRFSAERPKGSFSTLEIQRTEQGDSAMYLCASSPDKNYGYTFGSGTRLTVV.

The rearrangement links TRBV6-2 or TRBV6-3 to TRBJ2-1, with TRBD2 matching 11 bases. Losses at the gene ends were 6 bases for V and 9 bases for J; bases not matched to a gene: 7. Germline V gene lookup returns CDR1 MNHEY and CDR2 SVGEGT. The CDR3 covers 14 residues. The CDR3 bases are TGTGCCAGCAGAAGAACTAGCGGGAGCATTGAGCAGTTCTTC. Amino acid sequence: CASRRTSGSIEQFF.

This clonotype was recorded many times. J is TRBJ2-1 and V is TRBV20-1; D not resolved. The CDR3 is 12 residues long. Looked up from germline, CDR1 is DFQATT and CDR2 is SNEGSKA (reference sequence). V gave up 8 bases and J gave up 8 bases, with 16 bases separating them. This chain's CDR3 is CSSGKGQHEQFF. For the CDR3, the DNA is TGCAGTTCTGGAAAAGGGCAGCATGAGCAGTTCTTC.

The chain uses TRBV5-1 and TRBJ1-1, with 8 bases that match TRBD1. Germline-derived CDR1 and CDR2 are SGHRS and YFSETQ. The CDR3 is 15 residues long. After removal of 4 bases from V and 4 bases from J, the junction contained 9 bases not matched to a gene. The CDR3 reads CASSPWTGRITEAFF. The CDR3 DNA reads TGCGCCAGCAGCCCCTGGACAGGGAGGATCACTGAAGCTTTCTTT.

V usage is TRBV23-1 and J usage is TRBJ2-3; 7 nucleotides match TRBD1. TRBV23-1 is given ORF status, its function remaining uncertain. V trimming: 4 bases; J trimming: 4 bases; junction bases outside the gene matches: 11. This CDR3 spans 16 amino acids. The CDR3 DNA reads TGCGCCAGCAGTCCGCGACAGGGATTTCCGCCAGATACGCAGTATTTT. Translating gives CASSPRQGFPPDTQYF.

This clonotype has a handful of counts. The chain combines TRBV7-2 with TRBJ2-1, with 7 bases lining up with TRBD1. Unmatched junction bases numbered 9, after V lost 1 base and J lost 9 bases. The CDR3 spans 15 residues. Per the germline V gene, CDR1 is SGHTA and CDR2 is FQGNSA. DNA for the CDR3: TGTGCCAGCAGCTTAGAGGGGTCTAGGGACAGTGAGCAGTTCTTC. This translates into CASSLEGSRDSEQFF.

Here the CDR3 DNA reads TGCAGTGCAAACCCCGGGACTAGCGGGAGGAGGAGGAATGAGCAGTTCTTC. Protein product: CSANPGTSGRRRNEQFF. The rearrangement uses TRBV20-1 and TRBJ2-1; 15 nucleotides agree with TRBD2. The CDR3 spans 17 residues. V lost 6 bases, J lost 7 bases, and 13 bases stayed unmatched. Germline values: CDR1 DFQATT, CDR2 SNEGSKA (reference sequence).

The chain joins TRBV7-2 to TRBJ2-3; a possible D gene is TRBD2 (6 bases). There are 15 residues in the CDR3. V was shortened by 2 bases and J by 2 bases, with 11 bases between the two germline ends. The germline gives CDR1 SGHTA, CDR2 FQGNSA. CDR3 in DNA: TGTGCCAGCAGCTTAAGGGGACTCAACACAGATACGCAGTATTTT. It yields the protein CASSLRGLNTDTQYF.

In this sample, this clonotype turned up once. The rearrangement joins TRBV5-6 to TRBJ2-7, with D perhaps matching TRBD1 (5 bases). With 2 bases removed from V and 9 bases from J, the gap between germline ends came to 12 bases. CDR1 and CDR2 from the germline V gene are SGHDT and YYEEEE. The CDR3 contains 12 residues. CDR3 nucleotide sequence: TGTGCCAGCAGCTTAGACAAGGGGATGCAGTACTTC. This sequence encodes CASSLDKGMQYF.

This clonotype showed up just a few times. Written as DNA, the CDR3 is TGTGCCAGCAGCTCTCAGACCGGGACAGGGGGCGGCTACACCTTC. This codes for CASSSQTGTGGGYTF. This rearrangement joins TRBV7-2 to TRBJ1-2, with TRBD1 identical over 12 bases. This CDR3 has 15 residues. V shed 4 bases, J shed 8 bases, and the junction held 8 bases outside the gene matches. Germline V gives CDR1 SGHTA, CDR2 FQGNSA. Full variable domain (outside the CDR3, taken from reference TRBV7-2 and TRBJ1-2): GAGVSQSPSNKVTEKGKDVELRCDPISGHTALYWYRQSLGQGLEFLIYFQGNSAPDKSGLPSDRFSAERTGGSVSTLTIQRTQQEDSAVYLCASSSQTGTGGGYTFGSGTRLTVV.

This clonotype was found a few times. The chain combines TRBV20-1 with TRBJ1-5, with D possibly matching TRBD1 (6 bases). CDR1 and CDR2 from the germline V gene are DFQATT and SNEGSKA (reference sequence). The CDR3 length is 15 residues. Trimming pared 1 base from V and 6 bases from J, leaving 16 bases between. The CDR3 DNA is TGCAGTGCTAGAGGAATCCGGGGGGCCAGTCAGCCCCAGCATTTT. It codes for CSARGIRGASQPQHF.

V is TRBV20-1 and J is TRBJ1-4; D perhaps matches TRBD1 (5 bases). With 5 bases removed from V and 1 base from J, the gap between germline ends came to 8 bases. CDR1 DFQATT and CDR2 SNEGSKA come from the germline V gene (reference sequence). The CDR3 totals 13 residues. CDR3: CSARDLTNEKLFF. CDR3 sequence (DNA): TGCAGTGCTCGGGACCTAACTAATGAAAAACTGTTTTTT.

CDR3 protein: CSAQHPQRGAYEQYF. CDR3 coding DNA: TGCAGTGCTCAACACCCCCAGCGGGGGGCCTACGAGCAGTACTTC. The genes are TRBV20-1 and TRBJ2-7; TRBD2 matches at 9 bases. Germline values: CDR1 DFQATT, CDR2 SNEGSKA (reference sequence). V trimming: 5 bases; J trimming: 2 bases; junction bases outside the gene matches: 10. The CDR3 consists of 15 residues.

Many counts were recorded for this clonotype. This chain uses TRBV28 with TRBJ1-4; 7 bases line up with TRBD1. Germline CDR1 and CDR2: MDHEN and SYDVKM. Germline trimming cut 5 bases from V and 3 bases from J; bases unmatched to any gene: 9. The CDR3 covers 16 residues. This CDR3 reads CASSQPGTASNEKLFF. The CDR3 DNA is TGTGCCAGCAGTCAACCGGGGACAGCCTCTAATGAAAAACTGTTTTTT.

The chain recombines TRBV28 with TRBJ2-1; TRBD1 matches at 10 bases. The germline V gene has CDR1 MDHEN and CDR2 SYDVKM. With V trimmed by 2 bases and J by 6 bases, 4 bases remained unmatched. CDR3 length: 15 amino acids. The DNA for the CDR3 is TGTGCCAGCAGTTTAACCGGGACAGGGGTCAATGAGCAGTTCTTC. Its translation is CASSLTGTGVNEQFF.

V and J are TRBV6-5 and TRBJ1-1; 8 nucleotides align to TRBD1. Trimming cost V 0 bases and J 5 bases; bases outside gene matches: 2. Germline-derived CDR1 and CDR2 are MNHEY and SVGAGI. CDR3 length: 14 amino acids. Here the CDR3 DNA reads TGTGCCAGCAGTTACTCGACAGGGGAAACTGAAGCTTTCTTT. Translation gives CASSYSTGETEAFF.

This clonotype was picked up one time. This chain uses TRBV24-1 with TRBJ2-5; the match to TRBD1 covers 9 bases. CDR1 is KGHDR, CDR2 SFDVKD, per germline. V dropped 0 bases and J dropped 1; count of bases not matched to a gene: 8. CDR3 size: 18 residues. The CDR3: CATSDLGRTGDPQETQYF. For the CDR3, the DNA is TGTGCCACCAGTGATTTGGGGCGGACAGGGGATCCCCAAGAGACCCAGTACTTC.